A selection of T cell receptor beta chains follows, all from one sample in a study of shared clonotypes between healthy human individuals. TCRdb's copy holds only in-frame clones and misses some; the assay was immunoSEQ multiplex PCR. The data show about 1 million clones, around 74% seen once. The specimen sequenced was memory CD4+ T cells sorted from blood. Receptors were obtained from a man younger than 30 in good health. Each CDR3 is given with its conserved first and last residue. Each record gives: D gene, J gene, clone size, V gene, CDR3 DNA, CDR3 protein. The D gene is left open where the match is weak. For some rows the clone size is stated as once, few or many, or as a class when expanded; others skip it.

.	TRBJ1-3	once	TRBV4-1	TGCGCCAGCAGCCAACCCTTCGAGGGAAACACCATATATTTT	CASSQPFEGNTIYF
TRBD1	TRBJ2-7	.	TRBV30	TGTGCCTGGAGCCCGGACAGGACCTACGAGCAGTACTTC	CAWSPDRTYEQYF
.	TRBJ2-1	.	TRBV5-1	TGCGCCAGCAGCGTGACACCGGGACAAGAGCAGTTCTTC	CASSVTPGQEQFF
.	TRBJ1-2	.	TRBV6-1	TGTGCCAGCAGTCTTTCCGACAGGCACTTC	CASSLSDRHF
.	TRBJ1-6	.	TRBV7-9	TGTGCCAGCAGCTTTGACTCCTATAATTCACCCCTCCACTTT	CASSFDSYNSPLHF
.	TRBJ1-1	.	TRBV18	TGTGCCAGCTCACCACTTTTAGGTATGGACACTGAAGCTTTCTTT	CASSPLLGMDTEAFF
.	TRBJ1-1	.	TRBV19	TGTGCCAGTAACTCCCGGAAACAAAACACTGAAGCTTTCTTT	CASNSRKQNTEAFF
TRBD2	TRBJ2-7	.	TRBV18	TGTGCCAGCTCACCACCCTCGGCCGGGGGGGCCGCCGAGCAGTACTTC	CASSPPSAGGAAEQYF
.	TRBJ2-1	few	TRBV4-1	TGCGCCAGCAGCGCAGGGACCGAATTTTTAAAGTTCTTC	CASSAGTEFLKFF
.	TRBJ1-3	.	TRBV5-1	TGCGCCAGCAGCTTGGGTAAACAGAGCTCTGGAAACACCATATATTTT	CASSLGKQSSGNTIYF
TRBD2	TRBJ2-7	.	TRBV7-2	TGTGCCAGCAGTCGCTCGGGACTAGCGGGAGCGGGGTATCTACGAGAGCAGTACTTC	CASSRSGLAGAGYLREQYF
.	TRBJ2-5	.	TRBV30	TGTGCCTGGAGTCAGGGGGCTTCGGGAGGGGAGACCCAGTACTTC	CAWSQGASGGETQYF
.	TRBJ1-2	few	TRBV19	TGTGCCAGTAGAATGGGAGGCAGCTATGGCTACACCTTC	CASRMGGSYGYTF
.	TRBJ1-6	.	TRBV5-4	TGTGCCAGCAGCTTGGGACAAGCTAATTCACCCCTCCACTTT	CASSLGQANSPLHF
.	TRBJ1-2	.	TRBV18	TGTGCCAGCGCCCTCAAGCAGAGTAACTATGGCTACACCTTC	CASALKQSNYGYTF
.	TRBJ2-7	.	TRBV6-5	TGTGCCAGCAGACCCGTACTAGCAGCCTACGAGCAGTACTTC	CASRPVLAAYEQYF
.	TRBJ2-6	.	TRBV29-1	TGCAGCGTTGAGGGCAGGGGGGCTGGGGCCAACGTCCTGACTTTC	CSVEGRGAGANVLTF
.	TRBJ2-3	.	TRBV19	TGTGCCAGTAGGAGTACCCGGGATACGCAGTATTTT	CASRSTRDTQYF
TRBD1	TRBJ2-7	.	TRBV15	TGTGCCACCAGCAGAGAACGGGACAGGATGACCTACGAGCAGTACTTC	CATSRERDRMTYEQYF
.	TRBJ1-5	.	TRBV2	TGTGCCAGCAGTGAATCCTACAAGAATCAGCCCCAGCATTTT	CASSESYKNQPQHF
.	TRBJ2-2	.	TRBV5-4	TGTGCCAGCAGCCGCCAGTTTAACACCGGGGAGCTGTTTTTT	CASSRQFNTGELFF
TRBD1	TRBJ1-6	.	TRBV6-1	TGTGCCAGCAGTGGGCCAGGGGGACGGAATTCACCCCTCCACTTT	CASSGPGGRNSPLHF
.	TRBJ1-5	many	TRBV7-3	TGTGCCAGCAGCTTAACGCTACGGGGGAACGGCAATCAGCCCCAGCATTTT	CASSLTLRGNGNQPQHF
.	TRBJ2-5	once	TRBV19	TGTGCCAGTAGTCAGGGGCCTGCAGAGACCCAGTACTTC	CASSQGPAETQYF